The sequence of this T cell receptor beta chain was determined in a study of cytotoxic CD8 clonotypes in ibrutinib-treated CLL. The data were produced by immunoSEQ multiplex PCR, yet TCRdb's version contains in-frame clones alone and is incomplete. The sample lists 110,000 to 150,000 clones, about 78% occurring once. Germline CDR1 MDHEN, CDR2 SYDVKM. There are 13 residues in the CDR3. The ends were cut back, 6 bases at V and 2 bases at J, with 7 bases in the middle. The clonotype comes from a human donor with chronic lymphocytic leukemia. The input for sequencing was PBMCs, taken after 24 months of ibrutinib treatment. J is TRBJ1-4 and V is TRBV28; D is perhaps TRBD1 (5 bases). CDR3 DNA sequence: TGTGCCAGCAGGGGGCGGACTAATGAAAAACTGTTTTTT. This gives the protein CASRGRTNEKLFF.